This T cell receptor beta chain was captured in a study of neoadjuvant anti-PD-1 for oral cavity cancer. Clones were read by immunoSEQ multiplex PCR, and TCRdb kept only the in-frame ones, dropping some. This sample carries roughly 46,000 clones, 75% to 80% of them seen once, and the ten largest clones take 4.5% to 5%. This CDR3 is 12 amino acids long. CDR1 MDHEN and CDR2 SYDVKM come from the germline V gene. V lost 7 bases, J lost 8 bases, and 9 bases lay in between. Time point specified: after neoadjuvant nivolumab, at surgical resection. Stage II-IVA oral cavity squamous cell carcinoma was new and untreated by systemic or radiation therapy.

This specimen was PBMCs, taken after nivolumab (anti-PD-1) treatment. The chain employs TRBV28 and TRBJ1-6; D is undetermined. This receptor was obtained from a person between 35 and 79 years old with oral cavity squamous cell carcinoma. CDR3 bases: TGTGCCAGCACGGAAAGTCATTCACCCCTCCACTTT. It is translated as CASTESHSPLHF.